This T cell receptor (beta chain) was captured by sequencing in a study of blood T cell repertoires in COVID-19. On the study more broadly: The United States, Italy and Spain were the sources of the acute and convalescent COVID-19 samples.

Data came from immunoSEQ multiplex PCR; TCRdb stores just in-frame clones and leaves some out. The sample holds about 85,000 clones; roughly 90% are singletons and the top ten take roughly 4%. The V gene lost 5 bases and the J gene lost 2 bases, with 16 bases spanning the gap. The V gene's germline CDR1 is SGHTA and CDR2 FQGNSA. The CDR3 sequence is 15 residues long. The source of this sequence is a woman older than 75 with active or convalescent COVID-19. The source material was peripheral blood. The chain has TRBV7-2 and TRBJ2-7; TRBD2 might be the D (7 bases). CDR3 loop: CASSPPAGGPYEQYF. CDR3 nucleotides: TGTGCCAGCAGCCCCCCGGCCGGGGGGCCCTACGAGCAGTACTTC.